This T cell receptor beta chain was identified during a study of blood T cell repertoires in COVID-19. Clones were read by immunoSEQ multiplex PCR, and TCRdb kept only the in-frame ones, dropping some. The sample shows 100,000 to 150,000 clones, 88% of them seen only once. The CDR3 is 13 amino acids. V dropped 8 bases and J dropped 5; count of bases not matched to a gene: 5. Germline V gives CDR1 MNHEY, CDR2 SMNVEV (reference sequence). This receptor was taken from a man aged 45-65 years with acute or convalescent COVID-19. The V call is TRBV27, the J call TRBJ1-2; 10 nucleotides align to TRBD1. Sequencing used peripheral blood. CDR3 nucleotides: TGTGCCAGCCTCGGACAGGGGGAGTATGGCTACACCTTC. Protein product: CASLGQGEYGYTF.